What follows is one T cell receptor beta chain and its context. What it binds is not known. The TCR alpha and TCR beta cDNA libraries, bearing sample barcodes and UMIs, were generated by 5'RACE using constant-segment primers. TCRdb used MiXCR to reprocess the 5' RACE reads, holding one entry per CDR3 protein. The sample includes more than 100,000 distinct CDR3 sequences, about a sixth of them seen just once. The CDR3 runs 13 residues. Trimming left V 3 bases short and J 7 bases short, with 10 bases between. The data belong to a study of T-cell memory formation after mild COVID-19. The study, taken as a whole, reports: Pre-infection memory harbored some responding clones, suggesting cross-reactive memory joined. Clones shrinking from day 15 to 85 showed even CD4/CD8 mixes; later expanders tilted CD4+. Clones from the second wave (peaking day 37) had unconfirmed SARS-CoV-2 specificity.

The receptor's source is a man aged 18 to 29 who had mild COVID-19 (a few samples of this study predate the infection). Cell type and time point are not known. Sequences were obtained from PBMCs or a T cell subset sorted from them (not recorded which). The V call is TRBV12-3 or TRBV12-4, the J call TRBJ1-5; D unclear. The CDR3 reads CASSFGGYQPQHF. The CDR3 DNA reads TGTGCCAGCAGTTTCGGAGGGTACCAGCCCCAGCATTTT.